This T cell receptor beta chain originates from a study of blood T cells in healthy people across ages. Sample-barcoded 5' priming and a J-beta primer mix drove a second PCR of 7 to 11 cycles. TCRdb recomputed calls from the 5' RACE reads with MiXCR, one row per CDR3 protein. The repertoire holds 800,000 to 950,000 distinct CDR3 sequences, with 36% as singletons. The sample holds a few counts of this clonotype. Its antigen remains unknown. General study results and limits: Greater diversity and more naive CD4+ cells were seen in long-lived donors than in aged donors.

This clonotype was obtained from a man aged 18 to 29 in good health. Source material: blood.

CDR3 sequence (DNA): TGCGCCAGCAGCCCTCCGGACAGGGGGGGTAGTGAGCAGTACTTC. It codes for CASSPPDRGGSEQYF. The chain links TRBV4-1 to TRBJ2-1; 10 bases agree with TRBD1. The tail of the sequence fits TRBJ2-7 better, so the J call may be wrong. Per germline, CDR1 MGHRA and CDR2 YSYEKL. This CDR3 has 15 residues.